The 3 T cell receptor beta chains below come from one sample, sequenced in a study of T cells in Graves' hyperthyroidism and ophthalmopathy. Authors of the study amplified TCR beta CDR3 regions from RNA transcripts. The TCR CDR3 first-round RT-PCR relied on the HTBI primer set. TCRdb itself ran the multiplex PCR reads through MiXCR, one entry per CDR3 protein. The sample records about 520,000 distinct CDR3 sequences, roughly 24% being singletons. Sequenced: blood. The receptor set was obtained from a woman in her 30s with Graves' ophthalmopathy.

This clonotype was counted between two and nine times. One end of the junction does not line up with germline, which may come from a read error. This chain connects TRBV7-2 to TRBJ2-3; 7 bases line up with TRBD2. Germline V gene sequence: CDR1 SGHTA, CDR2 FQGNSA. This CDR3 spans 13 amino acids. CDR3 sequence: CAISFSGADTQYF. CDR3 nucleotide sequence: TGTGCCATCAGCTTCAGCGGGGCGGATACGCAGTATTTT.

The chain is built from TRBV6-5 and TRBJ2-3; TRBD1 aligns across 7 bases. Germline CDR1 is MNHEY and CDR2 is SVGAGI. There are 16 residues in the CDR3. Trimming removed 2 bases from V and 5 bases from J; junction bases left unmatched: 10. CDR3 bases: TGTGCCAGCAGTTACGGGTCCGGGACAGTTATAGATACGCAGTATTTT. It is translated as CASSYGSGTVIDTQYF.

In this sample, this clonotype turned up many times. The CDR3 spells CASSPHRQRETQYF. CDR3 coding DNA: TGTGCCAGCAGTCCACACCGACAGCGGGAGACCCAGTACTTC. This rearrangement joins TRBV28 to TRBJ2-5, with D tentatively TRBD1 or TRBD2 (5 bases each). CDR1 and CDR2 (germline): MDHEN, SYDVKM. The CDR3 length is 14 residues. Trimming pared 5 bases from V and 5 bases from J, leaving 15 bases between.